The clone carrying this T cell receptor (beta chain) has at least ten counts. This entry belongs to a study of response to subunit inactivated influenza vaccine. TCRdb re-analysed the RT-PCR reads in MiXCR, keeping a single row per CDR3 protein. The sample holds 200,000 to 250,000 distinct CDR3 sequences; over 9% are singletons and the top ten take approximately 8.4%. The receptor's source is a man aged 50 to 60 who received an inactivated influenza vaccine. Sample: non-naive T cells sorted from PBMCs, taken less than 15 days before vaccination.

CDR3 coding DNA: TGTGCCAGCAGGTTGGACGCCAGAAAACAAGAGACCCAGTACTTC. As protein: CASRLDARKQETQYF. V gene TRBV6-5 combines with J gene TRBJ2-5; D remains ambiguous. The CDR3 extends over 15 amino acids. Germline V gene sequence: CDR1 MNHEY, CDR2 SVGAGI. Trimming took off 6 bases at V and 2 bases at J, with 16 bases between the two ends.